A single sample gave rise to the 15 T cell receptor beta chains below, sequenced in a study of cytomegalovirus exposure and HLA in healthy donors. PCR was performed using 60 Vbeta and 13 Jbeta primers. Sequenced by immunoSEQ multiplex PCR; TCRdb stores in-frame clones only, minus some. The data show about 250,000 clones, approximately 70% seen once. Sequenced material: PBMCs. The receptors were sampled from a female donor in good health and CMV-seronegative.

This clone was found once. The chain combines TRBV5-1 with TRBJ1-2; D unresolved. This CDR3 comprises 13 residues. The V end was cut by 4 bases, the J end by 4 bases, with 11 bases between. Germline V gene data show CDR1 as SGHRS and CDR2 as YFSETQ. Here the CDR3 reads CASSEDWGYGYTF. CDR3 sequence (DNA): TGCGCCAGCAGCGAGGACTGGGGCTATGGCTACACCTTC.

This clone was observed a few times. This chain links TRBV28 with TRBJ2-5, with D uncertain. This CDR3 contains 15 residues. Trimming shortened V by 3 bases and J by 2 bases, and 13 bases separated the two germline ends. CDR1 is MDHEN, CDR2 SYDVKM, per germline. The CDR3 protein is CASSFYGRGQETQYF. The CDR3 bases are TGTGCCAGCAGTTTCTACGGCAGAGGACAAGAGACCCAGTACTTC.

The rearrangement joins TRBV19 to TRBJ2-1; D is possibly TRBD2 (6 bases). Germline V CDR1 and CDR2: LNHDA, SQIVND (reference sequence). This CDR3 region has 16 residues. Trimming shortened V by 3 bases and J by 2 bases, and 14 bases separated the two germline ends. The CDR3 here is CASSIPFAGPYNEQFF. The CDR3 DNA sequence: TGTGCCAGTAGTATCCCCTTCGCGGGACCCTACAATGAGCAGTTCTTC. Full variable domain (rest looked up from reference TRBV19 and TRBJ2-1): DGGITQSPKYLFRKEGQNVTLSCEQNLNHDAMYWYRQDPGQGLRLIYYSQIVNDFQKGDIAEGYSVSREKKESFPLTVTSAQKNPTAFYLCASSIPFAGPYNEQFFGPGTRLTVL.

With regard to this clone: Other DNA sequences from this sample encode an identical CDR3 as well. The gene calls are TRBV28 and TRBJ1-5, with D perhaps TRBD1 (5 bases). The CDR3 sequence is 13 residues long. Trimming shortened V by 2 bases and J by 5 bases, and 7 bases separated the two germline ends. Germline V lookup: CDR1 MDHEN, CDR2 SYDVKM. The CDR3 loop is CASSLGGDQPQHF. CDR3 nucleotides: TGTGCCAGCAGTTTAGGAGGGGATCAGCCCCAGCATTTT.

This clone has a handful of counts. This CDR3 is CASSDSVGGATEAFF. The CDR3 DNA reads as TGTGCCAGCAGTGACTCGGTAGGGGGTGCCACTGAAGCTTTCTTT. The gene calls are TRBV6-4 and TRBJ1-1; D is possibly TRBD1 (6 bases). The V end was cut by 0 bases, the J end by 4 bases, with 12 bases between. CDR3 length: 15 amino acids. Germline V CDR1 and CDR2: MRHNA, SNTAGT.

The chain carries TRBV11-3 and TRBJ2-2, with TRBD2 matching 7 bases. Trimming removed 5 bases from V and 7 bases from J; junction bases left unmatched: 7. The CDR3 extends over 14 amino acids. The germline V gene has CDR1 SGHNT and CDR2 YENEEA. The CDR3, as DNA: TGTGCCAGCAGCCCCGGCAGGACTAGCGGGGAGCTGTTTTTT. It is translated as CASSPGRTSGELFF.

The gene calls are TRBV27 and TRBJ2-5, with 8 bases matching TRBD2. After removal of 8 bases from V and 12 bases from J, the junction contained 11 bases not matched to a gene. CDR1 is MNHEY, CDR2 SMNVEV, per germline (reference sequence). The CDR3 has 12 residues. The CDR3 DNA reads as TGTGCCAGCGGCTTAACCGGGAGGGCAGAGTACTTC. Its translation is CASGLTGRAEYF.

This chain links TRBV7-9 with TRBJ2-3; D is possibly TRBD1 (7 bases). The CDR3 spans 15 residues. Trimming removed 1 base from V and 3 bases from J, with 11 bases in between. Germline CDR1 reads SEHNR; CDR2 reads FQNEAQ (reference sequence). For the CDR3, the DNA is TGTGCCAGCAGCTTAGGGGCAGGGGGGACAGATACGCAGTATTTT. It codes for CASSLGAGGTDTQYF.

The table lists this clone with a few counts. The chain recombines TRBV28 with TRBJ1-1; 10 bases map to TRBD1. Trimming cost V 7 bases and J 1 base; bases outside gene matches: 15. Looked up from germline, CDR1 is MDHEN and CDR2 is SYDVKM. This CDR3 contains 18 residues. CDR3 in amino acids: CASTAIPRTGGRNTEAFF. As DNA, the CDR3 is TGTGCCAGCACCGCTATTCCGCGGACAGGGGGACGGAACACTGAAGCTTTCTTT.

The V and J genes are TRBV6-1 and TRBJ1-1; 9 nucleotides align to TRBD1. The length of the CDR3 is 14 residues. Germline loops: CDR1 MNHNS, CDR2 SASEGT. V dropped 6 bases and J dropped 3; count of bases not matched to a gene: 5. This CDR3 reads CASSVTGGHTEAFF. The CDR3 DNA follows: TGTGCCAGCAGCGTGACAGGGGGACACACTGAAGCTTTCTTT.

The CDR3 sequence is CASSRTGGYYGYTF. The CDR3, as DNA: TGTGCCAGCAGCCGGACAGGAGGATACTATGGCTACACCTTC. This chain connects TRBV5-4 to TRBJ1-2, with 7 bases matching TRBD1. V dropped 4 bases and J dropped 3; count of bases not matched to a gene: 6. The CDR3 consists of 14 residues. The germline gives CDR1 SGHNT, CDR2 YYREEE (reference sequence).

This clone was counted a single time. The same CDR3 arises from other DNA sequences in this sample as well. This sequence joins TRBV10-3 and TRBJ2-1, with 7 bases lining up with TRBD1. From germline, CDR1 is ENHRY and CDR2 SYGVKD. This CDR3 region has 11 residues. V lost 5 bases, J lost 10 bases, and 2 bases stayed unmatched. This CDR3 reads CAISPDREQFF. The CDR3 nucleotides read TGTGCCATCAGTCCGGACAGGGAGCAGTTCTTC.

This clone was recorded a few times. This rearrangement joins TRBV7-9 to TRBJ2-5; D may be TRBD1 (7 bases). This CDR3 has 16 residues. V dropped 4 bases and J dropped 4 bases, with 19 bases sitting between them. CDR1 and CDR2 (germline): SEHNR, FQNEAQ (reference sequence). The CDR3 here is CASSSYYYQGGETQYF. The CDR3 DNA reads TGTGCCAGCAGCTCGTACTACTACCAGGGGGGAGAGACCCAGTACTTC.

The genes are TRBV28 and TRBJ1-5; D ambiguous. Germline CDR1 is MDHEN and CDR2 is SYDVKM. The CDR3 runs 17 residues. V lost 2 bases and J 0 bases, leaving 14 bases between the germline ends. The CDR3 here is CASSLARRRISNQPQHF. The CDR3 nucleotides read TGTGCCAGCAGTTTAGCGAGGCGGAGGATTAGCAATCAGCCCCAGCATTTT.

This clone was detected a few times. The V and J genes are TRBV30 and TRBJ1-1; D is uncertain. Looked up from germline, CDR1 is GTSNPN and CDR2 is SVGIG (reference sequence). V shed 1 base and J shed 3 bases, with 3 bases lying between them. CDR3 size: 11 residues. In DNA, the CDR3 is TGTGCCTGGAGTGCTGACACTGAAGCTTTCTTT. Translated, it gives CAWSADTEAFF.